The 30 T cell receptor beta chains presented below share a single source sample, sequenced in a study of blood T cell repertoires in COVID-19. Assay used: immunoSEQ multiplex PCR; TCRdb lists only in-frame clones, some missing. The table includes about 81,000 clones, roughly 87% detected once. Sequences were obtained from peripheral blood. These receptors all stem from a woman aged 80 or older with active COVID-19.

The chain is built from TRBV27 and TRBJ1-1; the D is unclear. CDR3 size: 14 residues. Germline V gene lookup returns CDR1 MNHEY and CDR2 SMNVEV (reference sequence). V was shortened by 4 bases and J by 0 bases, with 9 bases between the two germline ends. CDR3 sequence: CASSSSRLNTEAFF. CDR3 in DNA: TGTGCCAGCAGTTCCTCGCGTCTGAACACTGAAGCTTTCTTT.

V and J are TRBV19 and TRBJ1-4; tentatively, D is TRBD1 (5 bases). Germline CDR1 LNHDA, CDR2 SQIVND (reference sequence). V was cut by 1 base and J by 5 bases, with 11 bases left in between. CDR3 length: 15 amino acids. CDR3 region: CASSIGAGQNEKLFF. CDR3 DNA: TGTGCCAGTAGTATAGGTGCCGGACAAAATGAAAAACTGTTTTTT.

The CDR3 spells CASSFRGYQETQYF. The CDR3 coding sequence is TGTGCCAGCAGTTTTCGGGGGTACCAAGAGACCCAGTACTTC. The chain joins TRBV11-2 to TRBJ2-5, with a tentative D call TRBD2 (6 bases). Trimming removed 6 bases at V and 0 bases at J, with 11 bases between. The CDR3 has 14 residues. From germline, CDR1 is SGHAT and CDR2 FQNNGV.

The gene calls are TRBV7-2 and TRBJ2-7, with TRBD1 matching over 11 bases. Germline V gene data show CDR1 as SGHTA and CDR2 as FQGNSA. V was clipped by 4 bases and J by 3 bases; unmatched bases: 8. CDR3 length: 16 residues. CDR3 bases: TGTGCCAGCAGCTCAAACCTGGGACAGGGGGACTACGAGCAGTACTTC. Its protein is CASSSNLGQGDYEQYF.

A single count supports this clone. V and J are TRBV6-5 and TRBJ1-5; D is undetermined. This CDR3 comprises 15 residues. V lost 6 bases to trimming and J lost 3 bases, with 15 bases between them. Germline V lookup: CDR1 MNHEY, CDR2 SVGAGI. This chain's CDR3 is CASSSLQYVNQPQHF. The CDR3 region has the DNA TGTGCCAGCAGCAGCCTACAGTACGTCAATCAGCCCCAGCATTTT.

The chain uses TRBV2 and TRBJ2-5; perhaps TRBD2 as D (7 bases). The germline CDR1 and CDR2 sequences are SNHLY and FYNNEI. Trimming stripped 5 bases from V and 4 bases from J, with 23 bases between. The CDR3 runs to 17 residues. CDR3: CASSPPPQGGRTETQYF. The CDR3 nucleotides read TGTGCCAGCAGTCCCCCGCCACAGGGAGGGAGAACAGAGACCCAGTACTTC.

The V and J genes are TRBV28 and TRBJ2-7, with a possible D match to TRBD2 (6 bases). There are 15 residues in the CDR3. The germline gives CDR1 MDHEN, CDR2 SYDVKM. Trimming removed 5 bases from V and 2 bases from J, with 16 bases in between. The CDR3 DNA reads TGTGCCAGCAGTCCCTCCGGGAGCATGGCCTACGAGCAGTACTTC. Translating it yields CASSPSGSMAYEQYF.

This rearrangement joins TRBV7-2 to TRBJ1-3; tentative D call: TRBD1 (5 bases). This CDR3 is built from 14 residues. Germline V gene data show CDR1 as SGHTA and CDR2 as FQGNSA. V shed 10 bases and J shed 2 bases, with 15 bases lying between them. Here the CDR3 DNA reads TGTGCCACAGGCCGCCAGGGCGCTGGAAACACCATATATTTT. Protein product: CATGRQGAGNTIYF.

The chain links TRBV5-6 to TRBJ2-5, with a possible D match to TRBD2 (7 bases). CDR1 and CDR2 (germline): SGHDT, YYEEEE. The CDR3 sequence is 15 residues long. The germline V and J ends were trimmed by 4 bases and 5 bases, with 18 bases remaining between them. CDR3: CASSPRRGGVETQYF. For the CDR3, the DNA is TGTGCCAGCAGCCCCCGAAGGGGGGGTGTCGAGACCCAGTACTTC.

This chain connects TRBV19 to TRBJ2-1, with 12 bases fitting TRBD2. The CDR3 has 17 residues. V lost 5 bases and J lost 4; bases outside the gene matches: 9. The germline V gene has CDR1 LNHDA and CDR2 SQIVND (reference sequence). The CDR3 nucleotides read TGTGCCAGTAGTCCCCGGACTAGCGGGAAACTTTACAATGAGCAGTTCTTC. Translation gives CASSPRTSGKLYNEQFF.

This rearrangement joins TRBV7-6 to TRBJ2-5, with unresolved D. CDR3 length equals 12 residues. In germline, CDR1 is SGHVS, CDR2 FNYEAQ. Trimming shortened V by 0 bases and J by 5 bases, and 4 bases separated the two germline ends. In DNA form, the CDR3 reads TGTGCCAGCAGCTTAGCGCGGGAGACCCAGTACTTC. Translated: CASSLARETQYF. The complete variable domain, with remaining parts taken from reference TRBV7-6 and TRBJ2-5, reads GAGVSQSPRYKVTKRGQDVALRCDPISGHVSLYWYRQALGQGPEFLTYFNYEAQQDKSGLPNDRFSAERPEGSISTLTIQRTEQRDSAMYRCASSLARETQYFGPGTRLLVL.

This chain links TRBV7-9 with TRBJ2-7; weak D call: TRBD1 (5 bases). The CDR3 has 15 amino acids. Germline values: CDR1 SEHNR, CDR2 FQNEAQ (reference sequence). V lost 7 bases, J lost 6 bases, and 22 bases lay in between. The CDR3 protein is CASNGRRGKPLEQYF. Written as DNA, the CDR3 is TGTGCCAGCAACGGCAGAAGGGGCAAACCCCTCGAGCAGTACTTC.

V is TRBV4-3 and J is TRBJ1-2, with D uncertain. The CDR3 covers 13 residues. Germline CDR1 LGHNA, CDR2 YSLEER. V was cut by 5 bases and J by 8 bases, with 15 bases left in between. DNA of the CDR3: TGCGCCAGCAGCATCGACCGGGAACGCGGCTACACCTTC. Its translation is CASSIDRERGYTF.

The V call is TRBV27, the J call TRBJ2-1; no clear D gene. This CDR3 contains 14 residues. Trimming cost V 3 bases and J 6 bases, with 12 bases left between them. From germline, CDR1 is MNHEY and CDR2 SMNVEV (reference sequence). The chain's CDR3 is CASSLVLGSNEQFF. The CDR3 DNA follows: TGTGCCAGCAGTTTGGTCCTAGGCAGCAATGAGCAGTTCTTC.

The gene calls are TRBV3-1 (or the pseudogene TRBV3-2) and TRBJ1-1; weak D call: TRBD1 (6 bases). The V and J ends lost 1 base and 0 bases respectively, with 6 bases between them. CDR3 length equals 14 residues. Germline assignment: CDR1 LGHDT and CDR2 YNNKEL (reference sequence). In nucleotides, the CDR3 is TGTGCCAGCAGCCAAGGGACAGTGAACACTGAAGCTTTCTTT. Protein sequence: CASSQGTVNTEAFF.

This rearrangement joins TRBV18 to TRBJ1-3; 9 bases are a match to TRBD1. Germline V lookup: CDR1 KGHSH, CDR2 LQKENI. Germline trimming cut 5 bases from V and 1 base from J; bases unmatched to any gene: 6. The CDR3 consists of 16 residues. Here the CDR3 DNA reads TGTGCCAGCTCATCTCAGACAGGGGGATCTGGAAACACCATATATTTT. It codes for CASSSQTGGSGNTIYF.

The CDR3 region has the DNA TGTGCCAGAAGCTTGGCAGCGGGAGACTACAATGAGCAGTTCTTC. This sequence encodes CARSLAAGDYNEQFF. V and J are TRBV5-3 and TRBJ2-1; TRBD2 aligns across 8 bases. TRBV5-3 is classed as an ORF, of uncertain function. Trimming removed 0 bases from V and 3 bases from J; junction bases left unmatched: 2. This CDR3 has 15 residues.

CDR3 protein: CASSPGGLADYNEQFF. DNA for the CDR3: TGTGCCAGCAGCCCGGGGGGACTAGCGGATTACAATGAGCAGTTCTTC. The rearrangement links TRBV6-6 to TRBJ2-1; 11 positions agree with TRBD2. This CDR3 region has 16 residues. V lost 6 bases to trimming and J lost 4 bases; unmatched junction nucleotides: 8. The germline CDR1 and CDR2 sequences are MNHNY and SVGAGI (reference sequence).

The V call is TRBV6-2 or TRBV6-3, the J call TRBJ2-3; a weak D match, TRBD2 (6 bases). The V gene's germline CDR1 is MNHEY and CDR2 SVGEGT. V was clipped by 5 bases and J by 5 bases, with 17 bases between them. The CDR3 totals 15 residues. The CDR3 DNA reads TGTGCCAGCAGTCGTAGCGGAACCCGGGGAGATACGCAGTATTTT. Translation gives CASSRSGTRGDTQYF.

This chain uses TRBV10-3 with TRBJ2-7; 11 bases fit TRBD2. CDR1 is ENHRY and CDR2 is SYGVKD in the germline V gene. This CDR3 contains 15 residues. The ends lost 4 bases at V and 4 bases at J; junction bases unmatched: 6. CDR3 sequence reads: CAISVTSGTLYEQYF. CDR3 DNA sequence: TGTGCCATCAGTGTGACTAGCGGGACCCTTTACGAGCAGTACTTC.

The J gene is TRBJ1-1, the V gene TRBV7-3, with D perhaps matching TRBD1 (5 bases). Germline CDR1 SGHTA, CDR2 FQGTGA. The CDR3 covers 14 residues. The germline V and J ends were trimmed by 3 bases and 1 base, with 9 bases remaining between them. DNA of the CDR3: TGTGCCAGCAGCTTGCAGGGTCGGAACACTGAAGCTTTCTTT. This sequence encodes CASSLQGRNTEAFF.

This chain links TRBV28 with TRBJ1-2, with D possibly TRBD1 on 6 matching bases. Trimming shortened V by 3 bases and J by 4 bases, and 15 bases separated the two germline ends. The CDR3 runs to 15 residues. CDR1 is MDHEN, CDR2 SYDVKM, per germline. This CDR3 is CASSFPHPTGYGYTF. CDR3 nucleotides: TGTGCCAGCAGTTTTCCCCATCCGACAGGCTATGGCTACACCTTC.

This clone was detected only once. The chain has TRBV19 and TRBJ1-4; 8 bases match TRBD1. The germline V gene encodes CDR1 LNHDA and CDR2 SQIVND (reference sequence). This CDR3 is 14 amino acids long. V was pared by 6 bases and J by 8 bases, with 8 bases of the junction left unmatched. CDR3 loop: CASRSQGAGEKLFF. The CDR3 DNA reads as TGTGCCAGTAGATCCCAGGGGGCCGGAGAAAAACTGTTTTTT.

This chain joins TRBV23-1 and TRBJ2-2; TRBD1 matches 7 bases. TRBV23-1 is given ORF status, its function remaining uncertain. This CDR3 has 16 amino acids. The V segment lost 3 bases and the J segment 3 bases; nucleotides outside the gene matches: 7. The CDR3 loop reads CASSQIQGLDTGELFF. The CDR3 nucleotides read TGCGCCAGCAGTCAGATACAGGGGCTTGACACCGGGGAGCTGTTTTTT.

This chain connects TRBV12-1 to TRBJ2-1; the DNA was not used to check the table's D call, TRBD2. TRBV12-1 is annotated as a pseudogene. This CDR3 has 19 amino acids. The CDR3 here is CASSSGLAGGPGSYNEQFF. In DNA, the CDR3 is TGTGCCAGCAGCTCCGGACTAGCGGGAGGGCCCGGGTCCTACAATGAGCAGTTCTTC.

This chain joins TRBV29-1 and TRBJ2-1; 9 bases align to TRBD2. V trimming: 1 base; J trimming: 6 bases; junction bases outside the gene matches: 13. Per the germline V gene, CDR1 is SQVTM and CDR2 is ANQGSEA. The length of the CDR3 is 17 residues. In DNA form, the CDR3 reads TGCAGCGTTGAAGGCCTAACCGGCGGGAGGGACTTCAATGAGCAGTTCTTC. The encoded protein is CSVEGLTGGRDFNEQFF.

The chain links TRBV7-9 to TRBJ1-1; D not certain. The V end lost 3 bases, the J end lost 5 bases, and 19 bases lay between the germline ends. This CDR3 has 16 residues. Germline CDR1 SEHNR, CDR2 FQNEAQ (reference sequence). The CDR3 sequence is CASSFHPGERWTEAFF. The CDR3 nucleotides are TGTGCCAGCAGCTTTCATCCCGGGGAAAGGTGGACTGAAGCTTTCTTT. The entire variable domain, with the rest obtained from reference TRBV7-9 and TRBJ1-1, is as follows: DTGVSQNPRHKITKRGQNVTFRCDPISEHNRLYWYRQTLGQGPEFLTYFQNEAQLEKSRLLSDRFSAERPKGSFSTLEIQRTEQGDSAMYLCASSFHPGERWTEAFFGQGTRLTVV.

In nucleotides, the CDR3 is TGCGCCAGCAGCCAGTTAGCGGGAGTTGTCACCGGGGAGCTGTTTTTT. Protein sequence: CASSQLAGVVTGELFF. The chain combines TRBV4-3 with TRBJ2-2; 9 nucleotides align to TRBD2. The CDR3 is 16 amino acids. V shed 3 bases and J 4 bases; nucleotides not matched to a gene: 6. Per germline, CDR1 LGHNA and CDR2 YSLEER.

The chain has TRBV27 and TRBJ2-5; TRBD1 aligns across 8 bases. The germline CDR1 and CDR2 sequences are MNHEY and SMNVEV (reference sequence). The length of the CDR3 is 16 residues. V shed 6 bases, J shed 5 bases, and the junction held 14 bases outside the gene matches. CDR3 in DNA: TGTGCCAGCAGCACCTCGGGGACAGGCCGCAGTGAGACCCAGTACTTC. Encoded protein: CASSTSGTGRSETQYF.

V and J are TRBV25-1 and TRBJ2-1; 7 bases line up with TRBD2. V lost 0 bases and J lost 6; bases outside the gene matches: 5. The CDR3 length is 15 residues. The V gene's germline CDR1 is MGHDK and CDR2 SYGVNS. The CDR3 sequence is CASSEYSREANEQFF. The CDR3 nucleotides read TGTGCCAGCAGTGAATATTCCCGGGAGGCCAATGAGCAGTTCTTC. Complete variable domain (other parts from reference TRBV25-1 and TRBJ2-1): EADIYQTPRYLVIGTGKKITLECSQTMGHDKMYWYQQDPGMELHLIHYSYGVNSTEKGDLSSESTVSRIRTEHFPLTLESARPSHTSQYLCASSEYSREANEQFFGPGTRLTVL.